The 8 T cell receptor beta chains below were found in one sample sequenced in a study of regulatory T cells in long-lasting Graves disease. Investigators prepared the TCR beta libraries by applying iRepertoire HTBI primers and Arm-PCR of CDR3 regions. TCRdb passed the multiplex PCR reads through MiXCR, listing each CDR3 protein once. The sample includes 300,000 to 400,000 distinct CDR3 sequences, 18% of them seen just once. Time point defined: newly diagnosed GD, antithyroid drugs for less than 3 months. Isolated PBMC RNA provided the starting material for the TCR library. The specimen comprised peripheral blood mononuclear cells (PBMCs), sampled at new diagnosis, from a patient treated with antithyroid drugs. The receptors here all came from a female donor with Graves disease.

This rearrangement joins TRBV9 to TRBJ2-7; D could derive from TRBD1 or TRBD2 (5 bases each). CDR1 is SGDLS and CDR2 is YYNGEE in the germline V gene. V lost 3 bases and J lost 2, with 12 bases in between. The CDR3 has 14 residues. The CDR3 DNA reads TGTGCCAGCAGCGCGCCGGGACGGACCTACGAGCAGTACTTC. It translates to CASSAPGRTYEQYF.

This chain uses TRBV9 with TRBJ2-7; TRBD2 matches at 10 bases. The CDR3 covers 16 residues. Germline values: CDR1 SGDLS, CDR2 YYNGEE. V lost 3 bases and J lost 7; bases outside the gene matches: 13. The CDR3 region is CASSALGLAAIGEQYF. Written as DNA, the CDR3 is TGTGCCAGCAGCGCCTTAGGACTAGCGGCGATTGGGGAGCAGTACTTC.

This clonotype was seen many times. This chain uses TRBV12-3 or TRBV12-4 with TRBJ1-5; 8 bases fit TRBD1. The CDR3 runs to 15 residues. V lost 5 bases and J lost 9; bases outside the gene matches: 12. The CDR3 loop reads CASSPSDRGRVPQHF. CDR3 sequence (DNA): TGTGCCAGCAGTCCATCAGACAGGGGTCGGGTGCCCCAGCATTTT.

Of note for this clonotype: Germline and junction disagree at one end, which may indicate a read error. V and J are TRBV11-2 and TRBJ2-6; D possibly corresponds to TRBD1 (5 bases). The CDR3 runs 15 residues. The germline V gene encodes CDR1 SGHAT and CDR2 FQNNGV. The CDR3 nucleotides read TGTGCCAGCAGCCCGAGTTACTCTGGGGCCAACGTCCTGGCTTTC. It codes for CASSPSYSGANVLAF.

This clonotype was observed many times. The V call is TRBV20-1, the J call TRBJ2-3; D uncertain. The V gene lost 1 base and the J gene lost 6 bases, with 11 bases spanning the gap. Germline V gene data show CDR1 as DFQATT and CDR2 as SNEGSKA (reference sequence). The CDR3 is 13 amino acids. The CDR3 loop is CSARVDTTDTQYF. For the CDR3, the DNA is TGCAGTGCTAGAGTAGATACTACGGATACGCAGTATTTT.

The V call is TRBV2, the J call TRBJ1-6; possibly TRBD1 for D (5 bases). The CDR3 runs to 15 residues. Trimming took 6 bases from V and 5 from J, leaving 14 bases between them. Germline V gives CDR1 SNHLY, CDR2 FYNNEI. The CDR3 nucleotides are TGTGCCAGCAGATTAACAGGCGCGAATAATTCACCCCTCCACTTT. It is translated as CASRLTGANNSPLHF. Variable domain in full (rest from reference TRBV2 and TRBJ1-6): EPEVTQTPSHQVTQMGQEVILRCVPISNHLYFYWYRQILGQKVEFLVSFYNNEISEKSEIFDDQFSVERPDGSNFTLKIRSTKLEDSAMYFCASRLTGANNSPLHFGNGTRLTVT.

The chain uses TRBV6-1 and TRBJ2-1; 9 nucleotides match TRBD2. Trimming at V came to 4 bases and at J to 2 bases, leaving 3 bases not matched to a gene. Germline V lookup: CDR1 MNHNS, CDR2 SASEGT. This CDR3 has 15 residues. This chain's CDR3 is CASSALAGPYNEQFF. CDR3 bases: TGTGCCAGCAGTGCTCTAGCGGGACCCTACAATGAGCAGTTCTTC.

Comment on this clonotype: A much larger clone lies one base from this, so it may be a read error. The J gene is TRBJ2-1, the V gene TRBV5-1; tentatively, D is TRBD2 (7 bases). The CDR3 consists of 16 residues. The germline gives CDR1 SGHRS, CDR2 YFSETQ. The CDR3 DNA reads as TGCGCCAGCAGCTTGGCTATTGCGGGGGCCAGCCATGAGCACTTCTTC. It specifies CASSLAIAGASHEHFF.